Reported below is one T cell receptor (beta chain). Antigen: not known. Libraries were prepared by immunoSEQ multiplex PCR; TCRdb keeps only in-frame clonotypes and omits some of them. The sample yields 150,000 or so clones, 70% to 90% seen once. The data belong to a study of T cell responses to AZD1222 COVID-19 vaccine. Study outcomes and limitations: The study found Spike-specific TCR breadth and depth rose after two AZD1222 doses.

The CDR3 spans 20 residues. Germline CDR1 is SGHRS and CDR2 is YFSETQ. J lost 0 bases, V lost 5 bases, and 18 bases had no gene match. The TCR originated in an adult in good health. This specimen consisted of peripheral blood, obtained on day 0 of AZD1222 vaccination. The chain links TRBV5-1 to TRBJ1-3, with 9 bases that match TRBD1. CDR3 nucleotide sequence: TGCGCCAGCAGTTTCCGACCTAAGAGTCCGACAGGGGGCTCTGGAAACACCATATATTTT. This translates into CASSFRPKSPTGGSGNTIYF.